This T cell receptor beta chain was found in a study of early stage breast cancer tumors. Across the whole study: Invasive lobular carcinomas made up about 35% of the 12 ER+/PR+/HER2- tumors.

Study-level points and caveats: Tumors had roughly 2.5-fold higher T cell density and higher clonality than adjacent normal breast tissue.

V lost 3 bases to trimming and J lost 4 bases; unmatched junction nucleotides: 10. Germline lookup yields CDR1 SGHDT and CDR2 YYEEEE. This CDR3 is 15 amino acids long. As regards this clone: Its specificity is unknown.

Sequencing used immunoSEQ multiplex PCR; TCRdb keeps in-frame clones, though not all of them. The sample lists around 40,000 clones; less than 80% were seen once. The chain joins TRBV5-6 to TRBJ2-7; 7 bases map to TRBD2. The source material was blood. The clonotype comes from a person in their sixties with breast cancer. The CDR3 nucleotides are TGTGCCAGCAGCTGGGGAGGGCCTGCCGGGTACGAGCAGTACTTC. Its protein product is CASSWGGPAGYEQYF. Filled out from reference TRBV5-6 and TRBJ2-7, the complete variable domain reads DAGVTQSPTHLIKTRGQQVTLRCSPKSGHDTVSWYQQALGQGPQFIFQYYEEEERQRGNFPDRFSGHQFPNYSSELNVNALLLGDSALYLCASSWGGPAGYEQYFGPGTRLTVT.